The 10 T cell receptor beta chains given below trace back to one sample, sequenced in a study of response to subunit inactivated influenza vaccine. TCRdb reanalysed the RT-PCR reads using MiXCR and keeps one entry per CDR3 protein. Of under 800,000 distinct CDR3 sequences listed, 11% to 15% were seen once; the top ten hold around 7%. Specimen: PBMCs from blood, collected around 14 days before vaccination. The source of these receptors is a man in his fifties or sixties who received an inactivated influenza vaccine.

The chain couples TRBV7-8 to TRBJ2-1; TRBD2 agrees at 9 bases. Germline V gene data show CDR1 as SGHVS and CDR2 as FQNEAQ. Trimming cost V 2 bases and J 10 bases; bases outside gene matches: 12. This CDR3 is built from 16 residues. The CDR3 nucleotides read TGTGCCAGCAGCTTATGGACGGCGGCTAGCGGGGACGAGCAGTTCTTC. It encodes CASSLWTAASGDEQFF.

The V call is TRBV15, the J call TRBJ1-5; D unresolved. V shed 1 base and J shed 0 bases, with 7 bases lying between them. CDR1 and CDR2 from the germline V gene are LNHNV and YYDKDF (reference sequence). There are 15 residues in the CDR3. The CDR3 spells CATSRGKGSNQPQHF. In DNA, the CDR3 is TGTGCCACCAGCAGAGGGAAGGGTAGCAATCAGCCCCAGCATTTT.

The chain couples TRBV12-3 or TRBV12-4 to TRBJ2-3, with a weak D call TRBD1 (6 bases). The V and J ends lost 3 bases and 0 bases respectively, with 10 bases between them. This CDR3 has 15 residues. CDR3 in amino acids: CASSFEGVSTDTQYF. The CDR3 DNA follows: TGTGCCAGCAGTTTTGAGGGGGTGAGCACAGATACGCAGTATTTT.

The CDR3 region has the DNA TGCAGTGCAAGACAGAGCTCCTATAATTCACCCCTCCACTTT. Protein sequence: CSARQSSYNSPLHF. V gene TRBV20-1 combines with J gene TRBJ1-6; a possible D gene is TRBD1 (5 bases). With 6 bases removed from V and 0 bases from J, the gap between germline ends came to 9 bases. This CDR3 comprises 14 residues. Germline CDR1 and CDR2: DFQATT and SNEGSKA (reference sequence).

This clonotype was recorded at least ten times. The chain combines TRBV5-1 with TRBJ2-7; 7 bases agree with TRBD1. Germline V gene data show CDR1 as SGHRS and CDR2 as YFSETQ. The CDR3 sequence is 14 residues long. Trimming took 4 bases from V and 1 from J; bases not matched to a gene: 5. The CDR3 here is CASSQSGGSYEQYF. The CDR3 nucleotides read TGCGCCAGCAGCCAATCAGGGGGTTCCTACGAGCAGTACTTC.

The rearrangement links TRBV6-5 to TRBJ1-3, with D maybe TRBD1 (6 bases). V lost 2 bases and J 7 bases, leaving 18 bases between the germline ends. In germline, CDR1 is MNHEY, CDR2 SVGAGI. The CDR3 extends over 16 amino acids. The CDR3 DNA reads TGTGCCAGCAGTTACCCGGACAGCCTGGATAAGAACACCATATATTTT. Translated, it gives CASSYPDSLDKNTIYF.

The CDR3 DNA is TGCAGTGCTAGGTCCGTGATTAGCCCCAGGGTAAGCTCCTACAATGAGCAGTTCTTC. The encoded protein is CSARSVISPRVSSYNEQFF. V and J are TRBV20-1 and TRBJ2-1, with a weak D call TRBD1 (5 bases). The CDR3 is made up of 19 amino acids. Trimming took 3 bases from V and 0 from J, leaving 24 bases between them. Germline CDR1 DFQATT, CDR2 SNEGSKA (reference sequence).

The chain recombines TRBV7-6 with TRBJ1-3; D uncertain. Per the germline V gene, CDR1 is SGHVS and CDR2 is FNYEAQ. Trimming shortened V by 8 bases and J by 4 bases, and 12 bases separated the two germline ends. The CDR3 totals 13 residues. The CDR3 coding sequence is TGTGCCAGCGTAGCCTTCGAAGGAAACACCATATATTTT. It translates to CASVAFEGNTIYF.

This clonotype was observed a few times. The V call is TRBV4-2, the J call TRBJ1-2, with a tentative D call TRBD1 (5 bases). Germline V gene sequence: CDR1 LGHNA, CDR2 YNFKEQ. The CDR3 spans 15 residues. V lost 0 bases to trimming and J lost 5 bases, with 13 bases between them. The CDR3 nucleotides read TGTGCCAGCAGCCAAGAAGTTTCAGGGCTATATGGCTACACCTTC. The encoded protein is CASSQEVSGLYGYTF.

This chain uses TRBV11-2 with TRBJ2-2; 7 bases agree with TRBD1. The CDR3 runs to 17 residues. The germline V gene encodes CDR1 SGHAT and CDR2 FQNNGV. J lost 4 bases, V lost 6 bases, and 14 bases had no gene match. The CDR3 nucleotides are TGTGCCAGCAGACAGATTTACAGGGGCCTAGGCACCGGGGAGCTGTTTTTT. Encoded protein: CASRQIYRGLGTGELFF.